This T cell receptor (beta chain) was obtained from a study of shared clonotypes between healthy human individuals. How the authors handled the data: Filtering differed because ImmunoSEQ produced junction-only sequences that carried no quality scores. Clones were sequenced by immunoSEQ multiplex PCR, and TCRdb holds only the in-frame ones, with some missing. The D gene and trimming were derived from the DNA, and the V and J assignments and clone size from that table. The data contain around 2.3 million clones, about 94% of them singletons. The CDR3 covers 15 residues. Per germline, CDR1 MGHRA and CDR2 YSYEKL. Trimming took off 4 bases at V and 2 bases at J, with 11 bases between the two ends.

The source material was naive CD4+ T cells sorted from blood. Stated subset: CD45RA+ positively selected. The rearrangement joins TRBV4-1 to TRBJ1-4; D is perhaps TRBD1 (5 bases). The sequence was obtained from a man aged 18 to 29 in good health. The CDR3 DNA follows: TGCGCCAGCAGCCTTATTGGGACGACTAATGAAAAACTGTTTTTT. Translation gives CASSLIGTTNEKLFF.